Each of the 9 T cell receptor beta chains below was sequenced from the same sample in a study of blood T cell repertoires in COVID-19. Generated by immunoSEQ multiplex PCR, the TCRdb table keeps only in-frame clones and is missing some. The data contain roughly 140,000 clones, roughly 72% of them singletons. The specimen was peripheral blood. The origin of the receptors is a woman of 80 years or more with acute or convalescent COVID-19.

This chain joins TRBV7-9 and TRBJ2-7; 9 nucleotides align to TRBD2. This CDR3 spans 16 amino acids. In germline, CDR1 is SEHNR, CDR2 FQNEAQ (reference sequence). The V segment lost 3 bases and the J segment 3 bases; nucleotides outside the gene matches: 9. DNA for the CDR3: TGTGCCAGCAGCTTTGAGCTAATAGCGGGAGACTACGAGCAGTACTTC. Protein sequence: CASSFELIAGDYEQYF.

In DNA form, the CDR3 reads TGCGCCAGCAGCTTGGCAGGACTAGCGGGAGGGCCATCCTACGAGCAGTACTTC. The encoded protein is CASSLAGLAGGPSYEQYF. This chain joins TRBV5-1 and TRBJ2-7; 15 nucleotides line up with TRBD2. V lost 0 bases and J lost 1; bases outside the gene matches: 5. This CDR3 comprises 18 residues. CDR1 is SGHRS and CDR2 is YFSETQ in the germline V gene.

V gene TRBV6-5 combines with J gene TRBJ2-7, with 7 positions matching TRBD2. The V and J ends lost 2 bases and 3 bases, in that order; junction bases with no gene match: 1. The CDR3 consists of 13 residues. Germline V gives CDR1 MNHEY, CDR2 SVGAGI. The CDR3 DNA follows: TGTGCCAGCAGTTACCGCGGGAGCTACGAGCAGTACTTC. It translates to CASSYRGSYEQYF.

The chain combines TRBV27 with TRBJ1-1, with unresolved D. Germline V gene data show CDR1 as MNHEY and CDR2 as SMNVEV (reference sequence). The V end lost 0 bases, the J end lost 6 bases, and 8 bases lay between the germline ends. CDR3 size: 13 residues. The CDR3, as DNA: TGTGCCAGCAGTTTATCCAGGATTTCTGAAGCTTTCTTT. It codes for CASSLSRISEAFF.

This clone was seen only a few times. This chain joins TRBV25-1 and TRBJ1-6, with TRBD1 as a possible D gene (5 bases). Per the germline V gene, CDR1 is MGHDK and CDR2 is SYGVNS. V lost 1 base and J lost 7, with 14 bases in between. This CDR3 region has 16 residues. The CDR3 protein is CASSESWGVGNSPLHF. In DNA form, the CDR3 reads TGTGCCAGCAGTGAATCTTGGGGGGTCGGCAATTCACCCCTCCACTTT.

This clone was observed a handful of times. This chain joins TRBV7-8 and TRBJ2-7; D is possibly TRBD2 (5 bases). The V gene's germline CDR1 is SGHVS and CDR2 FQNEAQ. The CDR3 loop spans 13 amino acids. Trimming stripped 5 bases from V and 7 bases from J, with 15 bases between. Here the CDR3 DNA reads TGTGCCAGCAGCCCTCGAGCGGCTGGGGAGCAGTACTTC. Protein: CASSPRAAGEQYF.

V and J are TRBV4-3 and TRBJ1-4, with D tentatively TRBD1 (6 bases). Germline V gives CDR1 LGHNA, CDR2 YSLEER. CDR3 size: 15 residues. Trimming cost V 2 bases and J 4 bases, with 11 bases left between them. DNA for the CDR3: TGCGCCAGCAGCCAAAGTACAGGGAATAATGAAAAACTGTTTTTT. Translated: CASSQSTGNNEKLFF.

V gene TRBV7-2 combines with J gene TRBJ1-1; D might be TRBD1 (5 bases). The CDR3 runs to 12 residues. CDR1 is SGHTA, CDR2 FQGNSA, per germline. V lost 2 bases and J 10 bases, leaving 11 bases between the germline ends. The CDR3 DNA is TGTGCCAGCAGCTTATCAGGGATGGGAGCTTTCTTT. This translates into CASSLSGMGAFF.

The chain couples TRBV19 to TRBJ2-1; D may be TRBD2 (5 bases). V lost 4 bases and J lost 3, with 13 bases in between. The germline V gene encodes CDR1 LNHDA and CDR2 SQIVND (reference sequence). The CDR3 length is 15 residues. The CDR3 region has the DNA TGTGCCAGTAGTACCTCTAACGGGATCTACAATGAGCAGTTCTTC. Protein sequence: CASSTSNGIYNEQFF.